A single T cell receptor beta chain is shown here with its context. The specificity of this receptor is unknown. The record has no base qualities; no much larger clone is one base away. Explained via the paper, the time point label denotes: baseline before first vaccination. Vaccinee samples were obtained from the UK trials COV001 and COV002, which included a single-blind randomized controlled phase 2/3 trial of AZD1222 (ChAdOx1 nCoV-19) in healthy adults. Trial participant PBMC samples were collected at day 0 and day 28 after the second dose for TCRbeta chain sequencing. The CDR3 regions of human TCRbeta chains were analyzed by immunosequencing. The original pipeline was this. TCRs in the repertoires were compared against a reference library of SARS-CoV-2-specific TCRs that had been generated with the MIRA antigen-specificity platform. Breadth meant the fraction of unique TCRs that were SARS-CoV-2-associated, whereas depth meant the fraction of total T cells that were SARS-CoV-2-associated. Each spike-specific TCR was assigned to its reactive spike region and to a CD4 or CD8 class using the MIRA data. Log10-transformed breadth and depth values were compared by one-way ANOVA with Sidak's multiple comparisons tests. TCRdb carries this immuneACCESS record with in-frame sequences only. Its versions omit some clonotypes, under half of them owing to an unresolved V gene in the studies checked, with the rest unexplained. The DNA was the basis for D and trimming; V, J and clone size are from that table. The sample data list about 100,000 clones, and approximately 90% of these were observed just once. The top ten hold around 2% of the sample.

These data are taken from a study of T cell responses to AZD1222 COVID-19 vaccine (dated by TCRdb to the early 2020s). Some background on the complete study: Because spike-specific TCR depth and breadth did not differ between the two schedules, AZD1222 recipients who got a second dose at roughly 4 weeks were pooled with those who got a second dose at roughly 12 weeks. A total of more than 230 trial participants underwent TCR sequencing, of whom nearly 210 had received two doses of AZD1222 and approximately 26 had received two doses of the MenACWY control vaccine. Trial participants were enrolled by age into subgroups of 18-55, 56-69 and 70-plus years, and 148, 28 and 57 TCR-sequenced participants, respectively, were included in these subgroups. Overall study outcomes, separate from this receptor: Reportedly, close to half of the unique spike-specific TCRs recognized epitopes lying outside the regions that are mutated in the B.1.351 and B.1.1.7 variants. Participants were mostly white British and included more females than males, and it was suggested by the authors that clonal diversity may have been underestimated. Because no samples from the day 14 peak response were available, repertoires could be characterized only after the peak T cell response. A significant rise in spike-specific TCR breadth and depth was observed after two AZD1222 doses relative to day 0 and relative to MenACWY recipients. The 56-69-year group was small, and its depth increase did not reach significance, likely because of low power. CD4 TCRs associated with the vaccine covered the entire spike protein, and the dominant responses were in regions 160-218 and 743-854. Conclusions about previously exposed vaccinees were limited because only a handful of AZD1222 recipients were SARS-CoV-2 seropositive at baseline.

Trimming costs V 4 bases and J 3 bases, and their ends lie 4 bases apart. Including the terminal cysteine and phenylalanine, the CDR3 comprises 12 residues. Of all the DNA, just the CDR3 is kept, 36 bases in frame from base 1. According to the germline V gene, CDR1 reads SGDLS and CDR2 reads YYNGEE. Sequenced here: peripheral blood, sampled on day 0 of AZD1222 vaccination. The chain joins TRBV9 to TRBJ2-2, with the D gene uncertain. The source is an adult in good health. The DNA sequence is TGTGCCAGCAGCCCATACACCGGGGAGCTGTTTTTT. It translates as CASSPYTGELFF.